Following are 13 T cell receptor beta chains from one sample sequenced in a study of shared clonotypes between healthy human individuals. Some clones are missing from TCRdb's copy, which holds only in-frame ones; the method was immunoSEQ multiplex PCR. This table has approximately 600,000 clones, approximately 95% appearing once. Naive CD8 cells lacked CD45RO and underwent positive selection for CCR7, leaving out terminally differentiated effector memory CD45RA+ cells. The sequenced sample consisted of naive CD8+ T cells sorted from blood. The receptors come from a woman aged 30 to 39 in good health.

V is TRBV2 and J is TRBJ1-5; 9 bases align to TRBD1. Germline V gene data show CDR1 as SNHLY and CDR2 as FYNNEI. V lost 6 bases and J lost 4; bases outside the gene matches: 7. The CDR3 contains 15 residues. CDR3 residues: CASSPWTGDNQPQHF. In nucleotides, the CDR3 is TGTGCCAGCAGCCCCTGGACAGGGGATAATCAGCCCCAGCATTTT.

The chain couples TRBV27 to TRBJ2-7, with D possibly being TRBD2 (6 bases). V was pared by 4 bases and J by 7 bases, with 17 bases between. Germline CDR1 MNHEY, CDR2 SMNVEV (reference sequence). The CDR3 spans 14 residues. The CDR3: CASSYRLELHEQYF. The CDR3 coding sequence is TGTGCCAGCAGTTACAGACTAGAACTCCATGAGCAGTACTTC.

The CDR3 nucleotides are TGTGCCAGCAGTGAGGGACTAGTCACCTACGAGCAGTACTTC. It is translated as CASSEGLVTYEQYF. The gene calls are TRBV6-1 and TRBJ2-7; 8 bases fit TRBD2. The CDR3 has 14 amino acids. Per germline, CDR1 MNHNS and CDR2 SASEGT. With 3 bases clipped from V and 2 bases from J, the junction kept 3 bases outside the gene matches.

The V and J genes are TRBV6-5 and TRBJ2-7; 7 bases map to TRBD1. V was pared by 10 bases and J by 1 base, with 10 bases of the junction left unmatched. CDR3 length: 14 amino acids. The germline CDR1 and CDR2 sequences are MNHEY and SVGAGI. CDR3 in DNA: TGTGCCACCCTCGACAGGGCCGGTTCCTACGAGCAGTACTTC. Protein sequence: CATLDRAGSYEQYF.

This rearrangement joins TRBV28 to TRBJ1-1; D not certain. V was shortened by 3 bases and J by 7 bases, with 9 bases between the two germline ends. CDR1 is MDHEN and CDR2 is SYDVKM in the germline V gene. The length of the CDR3 is 12 residues. The CDR3: CASSFSGHEAFF. CDR3 in DNA: TGTGCCAGCAGTTTTAGCGGGCATGAAGCTTTCTTT.

The chain carries TRBV20-1 and TRBJ1-1; a weak D match, TRBD1 (5 bases). Germline V gene data show CDR1 as DFQATT and CDR2 as SNEGSKA (reference sequence). The CDR3 consists of 11 residues. V gave up 7 bases and J gave up 3 bases, with 9 bases separating them. CDR3 residues: CSGGRYTEAFF. The DNA for the CDR3 is TGCAGTGGGGGCAGGTACACTGAAGCTTTCTTT.

This chain links TRBV7-9 with TRBJ1-3; D call uncertain. The CDR3 has 14 amino acids. V lost 3 bases and J lost 0, with 6 bases in between. CDR1 is SEHNR and CDR2 is FQNEAQ in the germline V gene (reference sequence). The CDR3 sequence: CASSFTSSGNTIYF. The CDR3 coding sequence is TGTGCCAGCAGCTTCACCTCCTCTGGAAACACCATATATTTT.

The J gene is TRBJ2-7, the V gene TRBV19, with 7 bases lining up with TRBD2. This CDR3 contains 15 residues. Germline CDR1 LNHDA, CDR2 SQIVND (reference sequence). J gave up 2 bases and V 1 base, and 5 bases lay outside the gene matches. The CDR3 loop is CASSIVPGTTYEQYF. The CDR3 DNA reads TGTGCCAGTAGTATAGTTCCCGGGACTACCTACGAGCAGTACTTC.

J is TRBJ1-1 and V is TRBV5-6; D is undetermined. V lost 1 base, J lost 0 bases, and 13 bases lay in between. Germline V gene lookup returns CDR1 SGHDT and CDR2 YYEEEE. The CDR3 runs to 16 residues. Here the CDR3 DNA reads TGTGCCAGCAGCTTGTATATGGGCCCAATGAACACTGAAGCTTTCTTT. Encoded protein: CASSLYMGPMNTEAFF.

The genes are TRBV28 and TRBJ2-4, with a weak D call TRBD1 (7 bases). V lost 6 bases and J 0 bases, leaving 15 bases between the germline ends. The germline V gene encodes CDR1 MDHEN and CDR2 SYDVKM. The CDR3 spans 16 residues. The DNA of the CDR3 is TGTGCCAGCAGATCCCAGGGGGGCTTAGCCAAAAACATTCAGTACTTC. Its protein is CASRSQGGLAKNIQYF.

The chain carries TRBV9 and TRBJ2-7, with a weak D call TRBD2 (6 bases). The length of the CDR3 is 16 residues. In germline, CDR1 is SGDLS, CDR2 YYNGEE. The V and J ends lost 0 bases and 4 bases respectively, with 17 bases between them. CDR3 in amino acids: CASSVGGGDRLYEQYF. The CDR3 nucleotides are TGTGCCAGCAGCGTAGGGGGCGGGGACCGCCTATACGAGCAGTACTTC.

The chain couples TRBV9 to TRBJ2-2; D not certain. Trimming shortened V by 6 bases and J by 7 bases, and 7 bases separated the two germline ends. The germline CDR1 and CDR2 sequences are SGDLS and YYNGEE. The CDR3 is 11 amino acids. In nucleotides, the CDR3 is TGTGCCAGCAATAACGGCGGGGAGCTGTTTTTT. It codes for CASNNGGELFF.

The chain uses TRBV5-1 and TRBJ1-1; the match to TRBD1 covers 9 bases. The germline gives CDR1 SGHRS, CDR2 YFSETQ. Losses at the gene ends were 3 bases for V and 7 bases for J; bases not matched to a gene: 4. The CDR3 is 13 residues long. The CDR3 DNA is TGCGCCAGCAGCTCCACAGGGGGCGATGAAGCTTTCTTT. Its protein is CASSSTGGDEAFF.